The 24 T cell receptor beta chains reported below all come from one sample, sequenced in a study of post-analysis software for immune sequencing data. Their cognate antigens are unknown. Prepared libraries of TCR beta cDNA carried unique molecular identifiers. TCRdb itself ran the PCR reads through MiXCR, one entry per CDR3 protein. The sample holds roughly 730,000 distinct CDR3 sequences, roughly 27% seen once. Findings of the study overall: Compared with controls, patients had more of roughly five TRBV segments, including TRBV5-6, TRBV5-1 and TRBV20-1.

Sequencing was done on a sample of blood. The receptors derive from a girl between 5 and 17 years old with multiple sclerosis.

This rearrangement joins TRBV7-2 to TRBJ2-1; D tentatively fits TRBD1 or TRBD2 (5 bases each). This CDR3 has 14 amino acids. The germline CDR1 and CDR2 sequences are SGHTA and FQGNSA. The V end was cut by 5 bases, the J end by 10 bases, with 18 bases between. The CDR3 bases are TGTGCCAGCAGCCAGGGACGCACTAGTCGGGAGCAGTTCTTC. This sequence encodes CASSQGRTSREQFF. Drawing the rest from reference TRBV7-2 and TRBJ2-1, the complete variable domain is GAGVSQSPSNKVTEKGKDVELRCDPISGHTALYWYRQSLGQGLEFLIYFQGNSAPDKSGLPSDRFSAERTGGSVSTLTIQRTQQEDSAVYLCASSQGRTSREQFFGPGTRLTVL.

Of note for this clonotype: This clone may be a read error of a much larger clone one base away. The genes are TRBV10-3 and TRBJ2-1; TRBD2 matches 12 bases. CDR3 size: 17 residues. Per germline, CDR1 ENHRY and CDR2 SYGVKD. V shed 7 bases and J 4 bases; nucleotides not matched to a gene: 11. The CDR3 loop is CAITSGLAGTSYNEQFF. The DNA for the CDR3 is TGTGCCATCACCTCAGGACTAGCGGGAACCTCATACAATGAGCAGTTCTTC.

This clonotype showed up just a few times. The chain links TRBV11-2 to TRBJ2-1; D is unresolved. V was pared by 5 bases and J by 6 bases, with 17 bases between. The CDR3 covers 15 residues. Germline V gives CDR1 SGHAT, CDR2 FQNNGV. The CDR3 spells CASSRNGRESNEQFF. Here the CDR3 DNA reads TGTGCCAGCAGCCGCAACGGACGAGAGTCCAATGAGCAGTTCTTC.

The J gene is TRBJ2-7, the V gene TRBV28, with D possibly matching TRBD1 (6 bases). The germline V gene encodes CDR1 MDHEN and CDR2 SYDVKM. This CDR3 comprises 16 residues. V shed 7 bases and J shed 3 bases, with 22 bases lying between them. CDR3 coding DNA: TGTGCCAGCACCCCTGGGGCAGGGGATTGGGTCTACGAGCAGTACTTC. This translates into CASTPGAGDWVYEQYF.

This clonotype showed up just a few times. This chain links TRBV10-3 with TRBJ2-3; TRBD2 might be the D (5 bases). Germline CDR1 is ENHRY and CDR2 is SYGVKD. The CDR3 sequence is 14 residues long. Trimming left V 10 bases short and J 0 bases short, with 14 bases between. The CDR3 bases are TGTGCCACTCGGACTTTCTCTAGCACAGATACGCAGTATTTT. This sequence encodes CATRTFSSTDTQYF.

This chain links TRBV7-9 with TRBJ2-1; perhaps D is TRBD1 or TRBD2 (5 bases each). The CDR3 totals 16 residues. Germline V gene lookup returns CDR1 SEHNR and CDR2 FQNEAQ (reference sequence). Trimming took off 2 bases at V and 6 bases at J, with 17 bases between the two ends. The CDR3 reads CASSLSETGRGNEQFF. CDR3 bases: TGTGCCAGCAGCTTATCCGAGACGGGAAGGGGCAATGAGCAGTTCTTC.

This clonotype turned up a few times. The J gene is TRBJ2-3, the V gene TRBV5-4; TRBD2 matches at 7 bases. V trimming: 0 bases; J trimming: 2 bases; junction bases outside the gene matches: 6. Germline V gene sequence: CDR1 SGHNT, CDR2 YYREEE (reference sequence). CDR3 size: 16 residues. The CDR3 DNA is TGTGCCAGCAGCTTGGCCGGCGGGAGTTTCACAGATACGCAGTATTTT. This sequence encodes CASSLAGGSFTDTQYF.

This clonotype was recorded a few times. This chain connects TRBV21-1 to TRBJ2-7; the D call in the table, TRBD1, was not verified against the DNA. TRBV21-1 is a documented pseudogene. CDR3 length: 13 amino acids. The CDR3 region has the DNA TGTGCCAGCAGCAATCTAAGGGGGGACGAGCAGTACTTC. Translating it yields CASSNLRGDEQYF.

The CDR3 DNA reads as TGTGCCAGCAGTTACGGTGGGAACATGGATAGCAATCAGCCCCAGCATTTT. Its protein is CASSYGGNMDSNQPQHF. The chain uses TRBV6-6 and TRBJ1-5; D is uncertain. Germline V gives CDR1 MNHNY, CDR2 SVGAGI (reference sequence). Trimming took off 2 bases at V and 0 bases at J, with 14 bases between the two ends. The CDR3 length is 17 residues.

The gene calls are TRBV25-1 and TRBJ2-1, with D perhaps TRBD1 (6 bases). V was cut by 0 bases and J by 6 bases, with 21 bases left in between. The germline V gene encodes CDR1 MGHDK and CDR2 SYGVNS. The CDR3 extends over 18 amino acids. The CDR3 sequence: CASSEYLVPDSQINEQFF. CDR3 nucleotide sequence: TGTGCCAGCAGTGAATATTTGGTCCCGGACAGCCAAATCAATGAGCAGTTCTTC.

This clonotype was detected only a few times. The chain joins TRBV5-6 to TRBJ2-5; a weak D match, TRBD1 (6 bases). Gene TRBJ2-7 matches the end of the DNA better, so the J call may be wrong. CDR3 size: 15 residues. Per germline, CDR1 SGHDT and CDR2 YYEEEE. This CDR3 reads CASSFSPRDKNEQYF. The CDR3 DNA sequence: TGTGCCAGCAGCTTCTCGCCACGGGACAAAAACGAGCAGTACTTC.

This clonotype showed up just once. The gene calls are TRBV4-1 and TRBJ2-1; tentatively, D is TRBD1 (7 bases). The ends were cut back, 1 base at V and 3 bases at J, with 19 bases in the middle. Germline lookup yields CDR1 MGHRA and CDR2 YSYEKL. This CDR3 region has 18 residues. This CDR3 is CASSQGSAGTGVYNEQFF. In DNA, the CDR3 is TGCGCCAGCAGCCAAGGGTCCGCGGGAACAGGGGTCTACAATGAGCAGTTCTTC.

The chain is built from TRBV5-5 and TRBJ2-1; the match to TRBD2 covers 9 bases. The J segment lost 4 bases and the V segment lost 0 bases, leaving 5 bases of the junction unmatched. Germline V CDR1 and CDR2: SGHKS, YYEKEE (reference sequence). CDR3 length: 16 residues. CDR3 sequence reads: CASSLAASGAYNEQFF. The CDR3 DNA follows: TGTGCCAGCAGCTTGGCCGCTAGCGGGGCTTACAATGAGCAGTTCTTC.

The chain recombines TRBV10-3 with TRBJ1-2; weak D call: TRBD1 (5 bases). The V and J ends lost 8 bases and 4 bases respectively, with 17 bases between them. CDR1 is ENHRY, CDR2 SYGVKD, per germline. This CDR3 has 14 amino acids. CDR3 DNA: TGTGCCATCCTGGAGGGGCGCAATCCCTATGGCTACACCTTC. It encodes CAILEGRNPYGYTF.

This rearrangement joins TRBV20-1 to TRBJ2-7; 10 bases agree with TRBD2. V lost 4 bases to trimming and J lost 2 bases; unmatched junction nucleotides: 14. This CDR3 contains 17 residues. The germline gives CDR1 DFQATT, CDR2 SNEGSKA (reference sequence). The CDR3 DNA is TGCAGTGCTATGATGGCTAGCGGGAGTCCAGGGCCCTACGAGCAGTACTTC. The encoded protein is CSAMMASGSPGPYEQYF.

The chain carries TRBV20-1 and TRBJ2-1, with 10 nucleotides matching TRBD2. CDR1 is DFQATT, CDR2 SNEGSKA, per germline (reference sequence). The CDR3 consists of 19 residues. With V trimmed by 0 bases and J by 3 bases, 14 bases remained unmatched. The CDR3 region is CSAREFERASGSIYNEQFF. CDR3 nucleotides: TGCAGTGCTAGAGAATTCGAACGGGCTAGCGGGAGTATCTACAATGAGCAGTTCTTC.

The chain carries TRBV29-1 and TRBJ2-5, with D perhaps assigned TRBD1 or TRBD2 (5 bases each). Trimming took off 2 bases at V and 5 bases at J, with 12 bases between the two ends. Germline-derived CDR1 and CDR2 are SQVTM and ANQGSEA. The CDR3 has 13 amino acids. The CDR3 nucleotides read TGCAGCGTTGAATATCCGGGGCGGGAGACCCAGTACTTC. Translating it yields CSVEYPGRETQYF.

The chain carries TRBV5-1 and TRBJ2-4; D may be TRBD2 (5 bases). The germline V gene encodes CDR1 SGHRS and CDR2 YFSETQ. Trimming cost V 0 bases and J 5 bases, with 9 bases left between them. The CDR3 spans 14 residues. Written as DNA, the CDR3 is TGCGCCAGCAGCTTGGGCGGGTCGGAAAACATTCAGTACTTC. The encoded protein is CASSLGGSENIQYF.

Note on this clonotype: A read error may account for a junction end that differs from germline. This rearrangement joins TRBV12-3 or TRBV12-4 to TRBJ2-3; 7 nucleotides align to TRBD2. The CDR3 consists of 15 residues. The CDR3 bases are TGTGTCAGCAGTTTAGGAGGGAGGGCCACAGATACGCAGTATTTT. It is translated as CVSSLGGRATDTQYF.

This clonotype has ten or more counts. The genes are TRBV3-1 and TRBJ2-4; D unclear. The CDR3 sequence is 13 residues long. Germline CDR1 and CDR2: LGHDT and YNNKEL (reference sequence). Deletions cut 4 bases from V and 4 bases from J, with 8 bases between. The CDR3 here is CASSPDAKNIQYF. The CDR3 bases are TGTGCCAGCAGCCCGGACGCTAAAAACATTCAGTACTTC. Complete variable domain (other parts from reference TRBV3-1 and TRBJ2-4): DTAVSQTPKYLVTQMGNDKSIKCEQNLGHDTMYWYKQDSKKFLKIMFSYNNKELIINETVPNRFSPKSPDKAHLNLHINSLELGDSAVYFCASSPDAKNIQYFGAGTRLSVL.

The genes are TRBV12-3 or TRBV12-4 and TRBJ1-1, with TRBD1 matching 7 bases. V lost 3 bases and J lost 6; bases outside the gene matches: 4. CDR3 length equals 13 residues. DNA for the CDR3: TGTGCCAGCAGTTTTGTTCAGGGGGCTGAAGCTTTCTTT. It yields the protein CASSFVQGAEAFF.

The V call is TRBV5-1, the J call TRBJ2-5; 7 bases fit TRBD1. V lost 7 bases to trimming and J lost 3 bases; unmatched junction nucleotides: 6. The CDR3 loop spans 13 amino acids. In germline, CDR1 is SGHRS, CDR2 YFSETQ. For the CDR3, the DNA is TGCGCCAGCTACGACAGGGCAAAAGAGACCCAGTACTTC. Translating gives CASYDRAKETQYF.

The chain couples TRBV20-1 to TRBJ1-2; D is perhaps TRBD1 (5 bases). The CDR3 covers 13 residues. Deletions cut 2 bases from V and 2 bases from J, with 9 bases between. Germline CDR1 reads DFQATT; CDR2 reads SNEGSKA (reference sequence). CDR3 sequence (DNA): TGCAGTGCTAGACTGGGGGTGAACTATGGCTACACCTTC. This sequence encodes CSARLGVNYGYTF.

On this clonotype itself: One end of the junction varies from germline; a read error may be responsible. V and J are TRBV3-1 and TRBJ2-1; 9 bases are shared with TRBD2. The CDR3 covers 15 residues. From germline, CDR1 is LGHDT and CDR2 YNNKEL (reference sequence). The CDR3, as DNA: TGTGCCAGCAGCCCTGAAGGTAGCGGGGGCAATGGGCAGTTCTTC. Translation: CASSPEGSGGNGQFF.